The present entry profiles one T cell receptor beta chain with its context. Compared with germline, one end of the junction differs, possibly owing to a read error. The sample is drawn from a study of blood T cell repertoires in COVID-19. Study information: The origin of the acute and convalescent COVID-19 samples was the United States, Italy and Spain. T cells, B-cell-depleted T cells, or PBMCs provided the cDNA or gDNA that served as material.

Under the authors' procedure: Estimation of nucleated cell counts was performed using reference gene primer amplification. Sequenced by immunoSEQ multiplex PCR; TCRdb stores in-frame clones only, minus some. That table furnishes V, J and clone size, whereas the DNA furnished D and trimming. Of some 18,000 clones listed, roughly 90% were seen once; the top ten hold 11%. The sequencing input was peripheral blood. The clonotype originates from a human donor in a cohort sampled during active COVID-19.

CDR3 coding DNA: TGTGCCAGCAGCCCCACCGTCTATCCAGACGGGATGGACTTC. This gives the protein CASSPTVYPDGMDF. The gene calls are TRBV6-2 or TRBV6-3 and TRBJ2-7, with D tentatively TRBD2 (5 bases). Germline V lookup: CDR1 MNHEY, CDR2 SVGEGT. This CDR3 comprises 14 residues.